This T cell receptor (beta chain) was identified during a study of OX40 agonist ivuxolimab in advanced cancers. Study context: The patients received ivuxolimab by intravenous route every 2 weeks at 0.01 to 10 mg/kg.

CDR3 length: 15 amino acids. CDR1 and CDR2 (germline): SGHRS, YFSETQ. V lost 4 bases, J lost 4 bases, and 14 bases lay in between. Clones were read by immunoSEQ multiplex PCR, and TCRdb kept only the in-frame ones, dropping some. This table has around 63,000 clones, approximately 80% appearing once. J is TRBJ1-4 and V is TRBV5-1; tentative D call: TRBD1 (6 bases). Sequenced material: CD4+ or CD8+ T cells sorted from blood, taken in a trial of the OX40 agonist ivuxolimab. This clonotype was sampled from an adult with an advanced solid tumor such as melanoma, head and neck, liver or kidney cancer. CDR3 coding DNA: TGCGCCAGCAGCCCCAGGACAGCCAATAATGAAAAACTGTTTTTT. This gives the protein CASSPRTANNEKLFF.